The 26 T cell receptor beta chains below all came from one sample that was sequenced in a study of Graves' ophthalmopathy and Graves' hyperthyroidism. Amplification of the TCR beta CDR3 regions used RNA transcripts (as template). First-round RT-PCR relied on HTBI primers, and a second-round multiplex PCR came next. TCRdb ran MiXCR on the multiplex PCR reads and lists one entry per CDR3 protein. The sample lists about 620,000 distinct CDR3 sequences, about a fifth seen once, with around 6.9% in the top ten. Sample: peripheral blood. These receptors came from a woman aged 18 to 35 with stable Graves' hyperthyroidism. Some clones in this sample may be carry-over from other donors' samples.

The V gene is TRBV28, the J gene TRBJ1-5; D is uncertain. The germline V gene encodes CDR1 MDHEN and CDR2 SYDVKM. Trimming removed 6 bases at V and 1 base at J, with 16 bases between. The CDR3 contains 16 residues. In DNA, the CDR3 is TGTGCCAGCAGCTCCGCTCAAGTGGGAAGCAATCAGCCCCAGCATTTT. Protein product: CASSSAQVGSNQPQHF.

This clonotype was seen many times. CDR3 amino acids: CASSKAVAQPQHF. In DNA form, the CDR3 reads TGTGCCAGTAGTAAGGCCGTGGCCCAGCCCCAGCATTTT. This chain connects TRBV19 to TRBJ1-5; D not certain. The CDR3 contains 13 residues. V dropped 4 bases and J dropped 7 bases, with 11 bases sitting between them. Germline V lookup: CDR1 LNHDA, CDR2 SQIVND (reference sequence).

This clonotype was observed a few times. The J gene is TRBJ1-6, the V gene TRBV12-3 or TRBV12-4, with D hard to call. The CDR3 runs 13 residues. Trimming left V 4 bases short and J 10 bases short, with 11 bases between. The CDR3 sequence: CASSWSADSPLHF. CDR3 nucleotide sequence: TGTGCCAGCAGTTGGAGCGCGGACTCACCCCTCCACTTT.

This clonotype has a count of ten or more. The chain joins TRBV7-2 to TRBJ2-7; 8 bases align to TRBD2. V trimming: 4 bases; J trimming: 3 bases; junction bases outside the gene matches: 8. Looked up from germline, CDR1 is SGHTA and CDR2 is FQGNSA. This CDR3 is built from 15 residues. The CDR3 is CASSYAPAGVYEQYF. The CDR3 bases are TGTGCCAGCAGCTACGCCCCAGCGGGAGTCTACGAGCAGTACTTC.

This clonotype occurred a few times. CDR3 amino acids: CATSLAGEETQYF. CDR3 DNA: TGTGCCACCTCTCTAGCGGGGGAGGAGACCCAGTACTTC. This sequence joins TRBV24-1 and TRBJ2-5; 10 bases fit TRBD2. The CDR3 is 13 residues long. The trim removed 9 bases at V and 5 bases at J, leaving 5 bases unmatched. CDR1 and CDR2 (germline): KGHDR, SFDVKD.

This clonotype was detected many times. The chain joins TRBV7-9 to TRBJ1-3, with TRBD1 as a possible D gene (5 bases). The CDR3 has 15 amino acids. V gave up 6 bases and J gave up 4 bases, with 16 bases separating them. Germline CDR1 is SEHNR and CDR2 is FQNEAQ (reference sequence). CDR3 in amino acids: CASRPGAPPGNTIYF. Written as DNA, the CDR3 is TGTGCCAGCAGGCCCGGGGCACCCCCGGGAAACACCATATATTTT.

This chain connects TRBV29-1 to TRBJ2-7, with 8 nucleotides matching TRBD1. V shed 6 bases and J 6 bases; nucleotides not matched to a gene: 7. The V gene's germline CDR1 is SQVTM and CDR2 ANQGSEA. This CDR3 comprises 12 residues. The CDR3 here is CSVAHGTGEQYF. In DNA, the CDR3 is TGCAGCGTGGCACACGGGACAGGCGAGCAGTACTTC.

The chain carries TRBV6-2 or TRBV6-3 and TRBJ2-7; 10 positions agree with TRBD2. CDR1 is MNHEY, CDR2 SVGEGT, per germline. This CDR3 spans 14 amino acids. The ends lost 4 bases at V and 6 bases at J; junction bases unmatched: 6. The CDR3 loop is CASSLAGGSSEQYF. The DNA for the CDR3 is TGTGCCAGCAGTTTAGCGGGAGGCTCGTCCGAGCAGTACTTC.

This clonotype was counted ten times or more. The CDR3 DNA follows: TGTGCCAGCACCGCAGGGGGCGGGTACGAGCAGTACTTC. Its protein is CASTAGGGYEQYF. V and J are TRBV28 and TRBJ2-7; 8 bases are a match to TRBD1. V lost 7 bases to trimming and J lost 4 bases; unmatched junction nucleotides: 6. The length of the CDR3 is 13 residues. CDR1 is MDHEN and CDR2 is SYDVKM in the germline V gene. The full variable domain, with the rest looked up from reference TRBV28 and TRBJ2-7, is DVKVTQSSRYLVKRTGEKVFLECVQDMDHENMFWYRQDPGLGLRLIYFSYDVKMKEKGDIPEGYSVSREKKERFSLILESASTNQTSMYLCASTAGGGYEQYFGPGTRLTVT.

Notes on this clonotype: The germline gene is not matched at one end of the junction; a read error may be the cause. V is TRBV5-1 and J is TRBJ2-7; D unresolved. The CDR3 is 12 amino acids. Germline values: CDR1 SGHRS, CDR2 YFSETQ. Here the CDR3 reads CASSLDIYEQCF. The CDR3 region has the DNA TGCGCCAGCAGCTTGGACATCTACGAGCAGTGCTTC.

The chain has TRBV28 and TRBJ1-5; D is unclear. Between the trimmed V and J ends, which lost 6 bases and 0 bases, there was a span of 9 bases. The CDR3 has 14 residues. CDR1 is MDHEN and CDR2 is SYDVKM in the germline V gene. The CDR3 bases are TGTGCCAGCAGGGTAGAATATAGCAATCAGCCCCAGCATTTT. This encodes CASRVEYSNQPQHF.

In its sample, this clonotype was seen a few times. The chain links TRBV6-1 to TRBJ1-2; D gene unclear. The CDR3 loop spans 15 amino acids. Between the trimmed V and J ends, which lost 2 bases and 5 bases, there was a span of 15 bases. The germline V gene has CDR1 MNHNS and CDR2 SASEGT. The CDR3, as DNA: TGTGCCAGCAGTGAAATGTACAGTACGGAATATGGCTACACCTTC. Its translation is CASSEMYSTEYGYTF.

This clonotype was observed many times. The rearrangement joins TRBV11-2 to TRBJ1-1, with a possible D match to TRBD1 (5 bases). The CDR3 totals 15 residues. Trimming left V 0 bases short and J 0 bases short, with 8 bases between. Per the germline V gene, CDR1 is SGHAT and CDR2 is FQNNGV. CDR3 loop: CASSLDGGLNTEAFF. The CDR3 nucleotides read TGTGCCAGCAGCTTAGATGGGGGATTGAACACTGAAGCTTTCTTT.

In its sample, this clonotype was seen many times. The genes are TRBV7-2 and TRBJ2-5; 7 bases line up with TRBD2. The V gene end was trimmed by 2 bases and the J gene end by 5 bases; junction bases not matched to a gene: 2. The CDR3 length is 13 residues. CDR1 and CDR2 from the germline V gene are SGHTA and FQGNSA. In DNA form, the CDR3 reads TGTGCCAGCAGCTTACGGGGGGTCGAGACCCAGTACTTC. Translated, it gives CASSLRGVETQYF.

This clonotype was observed at least ten times. This sequence joins TRBV12-3 or TRBV12-4 and TRBJ1-1; unclear D gene. The V gene lost 0 bases and the J gene lost 7 bases, with 9 bases spanning the gap. The CDR3 has 13 amino acids. CDR3: CASSLAGVGEAFF. CDR3 nucleotide sequence: TGTGCCAGCAGTTTAGCCGGTGTTGGTGAAGCTTTCTTT.

This clonotype occurred many times. The CDR3 DNA reads TGTGCCAGCAGTTTGTCGTTTGGGCCTAACACTGAAGCTTTCTTT. Amino acids: CASSLSFGPNTEAFF. This chain joins TRBV27 and TRBJ1-1, with unresolved D. The CDR3 consists of 15 residues. V lost 3 bases and J lost 2, with 13 bases in between. Germline loops: CDR1 MNHEY, CDR2 SMNVEV (reference sequence).

The chain links TRBV7-3 to TRBJ1-2; D is possibly TRBD1 (5 bases). This CDR3 comprises 13 residues. V was cut by 2 bases and J by 4 bases, with 8 bases left in between. CDR1 SGHTA and CDR2 FQGTGA come from the germline V gene. CDR3 sequence (DNA): TGTGCCAGCAGCTTACAACAGGTCTATGGCTACACCTTC. Protein: CASSLQQVYGYTF.

This clonotype was counted ten times or more. This chain uses TRBV10-2 with TRBJ1-2; D is perhaps TRBD1 (5 bases). The germline V gene has CDR1 WSHSY and CDR2 SAAADI. The CDR3 totals 13 residues. Trimming pared 3 bases from V and 8 bases from J, leaving 13 bases between. CDR3 protein: CASSDGGIYGYTF. Written as DNA, the CDR3 is TGCGCCAGCAGTGATGGGGGGATCTACGGCTACACCTTC.

This clonotype was detected ten times or more. The rearrangement uses TRBV30 and TRBJ2-7; 8 bases align to TRBD1. CDR3 length equals 13 residues. Trimming at V came to 2 bases and at J to 2 bases, leaving 2 bases not matched to a gene. Germline V gene lookup returns CDR1 GTSNPN and CDR2 SVGIG (reference sequence). CDR3 protein: CAWSPDRAYEQYF. CDR3 nucleotide sequence: TGTGCCTGGAGTCCGGACAGGGCCTACGAGCAGTACTTC.

At least ten counts were recorded for this clonotype. The rearrangement links TRBV10-3 to TRBJ1-1; D is ambiguous. Germline V gene lookup returns CDR1 ENHRY and CDR2 SYGVKD. CDR3 size: 14 residues. The V and J ends lost 3 bases and 2 bases respectively, with 10 bases between them. Here the CDR3 DNA reads TGTGCCATCAGTGATTCCCCGGGTAACACTGAAGCTTTCTTT. Translated, it gives CAISDSPGNTEAFF.

The rearrangement links TRBV28 to TRBJ2-2; 10 bases fit TRBD2. This CDR3 has 18 residues. CDR1 MDHEN and CDR2 SYDVKM come from the germline V gene. V lost 1 base and J lost 1; bases outside the gene matches: 6. The CDR3 loop reads CASSLSASGGQNTGELFF. In nucleotides, the CDR3 is TGTGCCAGCAGTTTATCCGCTAGCGGGGGCCAGAACACCGGGGAGCTGTTTTTT.

This clonotype was recorded many times. J is TRBJ1-5 and V is TRBV12-3 or TRBV12-4, with no clear D. The CDR3 loop spans 13 amino acids. With 6 bases removed from V and 6 bases from J, the gap between germline ends came to 12 bases. In nucleotides, the CDR3 is TGTGCCAGCAGCGCCGAGTACAGTCAGCCCCAGCATTTT. This translates into CASSAEYSQPQHF.

This clonotype was seen many times. The chain links TRBV7-9 to TRBJ1-3; D is perhaps TRBD1 (6 bases). CDR3 length: 13 amino acids. The germline V and J ends were trimmed by 5 bases and 4 bases, with 9 bases remaining between them. Germline CDR1 reads SEHNR; CDR2 reads FQNEAQ (reference sequence). CDR3 nucleotides: TGTGCCAGCAGCCAGGACAGCGGAAACACCATATATTTT. Translation: CASSQDSGNTIYF.

Remarks on this clonotype: This CDR3 is missing its conserved last phenylalanine or tryptophan, likely due to a read error. The chain joins TRBV12-3 or TRBV12-4 to TRBJ2-7; weak D call: TRBD2 (5 bases). The CDR3 is 13 residues long. The V end lost 6 bases, the J end lost 5 bases, and 14 bases lay between the germline ends. The CDR3 DNA is TGTGCCAGCAGATCAGAAAGGGAGAACGAGCAGTACTAC. It translates to CASRSERENEQYY.

This clonotype was seen ten or more times. The chain joins TRBV12-3 or TRBV12-4 to TRBJ1-5; 7 bases map to TRBD1. The CDR3 is made up of 13 amino acids. The V segment lost 5 bases and the J segment 11 bases; nucleotides outside the gene matches: 9. The CDR3 DNA sequence: TGTGCCAGCAGTCCACAGGGGAATCGTGCCCAGCATTTT. As protein: CASSPQGNRAQHF.

This clonotype was detected ten times or more. The chain uses TRBV12-3 or TRBV12-4 and TRBJ1-2; no clear D gene. The CDR3 is 13 residues long. V was shortened by 7 bases and J by 8 bases, with 17 bases between the two germline ends. CDR3 nucleotides: TGTGCCAGCACCCAACAACAGCCAGGCGGCTACACCTTC. It specifies CASTQQQPGGYTF.